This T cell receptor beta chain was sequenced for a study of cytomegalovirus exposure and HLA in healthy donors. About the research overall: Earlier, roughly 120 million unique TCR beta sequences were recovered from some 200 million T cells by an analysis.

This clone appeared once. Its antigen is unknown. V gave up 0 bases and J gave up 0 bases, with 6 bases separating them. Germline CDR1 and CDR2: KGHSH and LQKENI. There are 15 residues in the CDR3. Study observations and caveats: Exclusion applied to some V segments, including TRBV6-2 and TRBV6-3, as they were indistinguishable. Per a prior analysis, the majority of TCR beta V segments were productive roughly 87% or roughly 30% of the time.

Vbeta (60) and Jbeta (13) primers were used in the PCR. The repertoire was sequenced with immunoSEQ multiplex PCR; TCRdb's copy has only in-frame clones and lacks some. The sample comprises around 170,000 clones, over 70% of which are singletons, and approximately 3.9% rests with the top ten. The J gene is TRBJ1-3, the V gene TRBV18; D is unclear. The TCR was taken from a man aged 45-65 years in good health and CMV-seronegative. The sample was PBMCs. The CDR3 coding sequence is TGTGCCAGCTCACCACCATCCCGCTCTGGAAACACCATATATTTT. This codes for CASSPPSRSGNTIYF.